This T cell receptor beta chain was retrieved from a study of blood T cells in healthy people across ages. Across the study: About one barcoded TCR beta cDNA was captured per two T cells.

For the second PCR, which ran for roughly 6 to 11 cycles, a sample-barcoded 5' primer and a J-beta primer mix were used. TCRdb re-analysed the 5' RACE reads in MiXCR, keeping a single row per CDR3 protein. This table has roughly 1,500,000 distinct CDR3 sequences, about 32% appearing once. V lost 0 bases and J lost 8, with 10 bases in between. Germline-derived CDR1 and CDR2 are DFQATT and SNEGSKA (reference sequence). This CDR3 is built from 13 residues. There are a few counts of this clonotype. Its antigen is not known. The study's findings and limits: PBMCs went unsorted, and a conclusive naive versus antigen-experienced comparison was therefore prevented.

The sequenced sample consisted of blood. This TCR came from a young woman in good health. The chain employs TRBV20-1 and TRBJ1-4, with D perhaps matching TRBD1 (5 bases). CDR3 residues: CSARDQGKEKLFF. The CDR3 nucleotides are TGCAGTGCTAGAGATCAGGGTAAAGAAAAACTGTTTTTT.